This T cell receptor (beta chain) emerged from a study of spatial heterogeneity in lung cancer. Across the whole study: Raw-read counts averaged over ten per unique TCR and UMI combination. Study-wide findings and caveats: For expanded intratumoral alpha and beta TCRs, counts tracked tumor mutation counts.

Time point here: sample taken at primary tumor resection. No cells were sorted before sequencing. The whole RNA sequenced was extracted from tumor, nontumor lung or frozen PBMC. This clonotype showed up many times. Antigen: not known. The CDR3 has 15 residues. The V gene end was trimmed by 0 bases and the J gene end by 8 bases; junction bases not matched to a gene: 1. Germline V gene lookup returns CDR1 SGHRS and CDR2 YFSETQ. MiXCR, applied by TCRdb to the 5' RACE reads, yields one record per CDR3 protein. In the table there are some 13,000 distinct CDR3 sequences, over 3% of which are singletons. The clonotype was recovered from a male donor with early-stage non-small cell lung cancer. J is TRBJ1-6 and V is TRBV5-1; TRBD1 agrees at 11 bases. The source material was lung tumor tissue, sampled at surgery. The CDR3 DNA follows: TGCGCCAGCAGCTTGGGGGACAGGGGGTATTCACCCCTCCACTTT. As protein: CASSLGDRGYSPLHF.